These 20 T cell receptor beta chains originate from one sample sequenced in a study of cytomegalovirus exposure and HLA in healthy donors. PCR was performed using 60 Vbeta and 13 Jbeta primers. Sequenced by immunoSEQ multiplex PCR; TCRdb stores in-frame clones only, minus some. This table holds under 200,000 clones, 82% found once. The sequencing sample was made of PBMCs. The receptors here all came from a young woman in good health and CMV-seronegative.

The rearrangement uses TRBV6-5 and TRBJ2-2; D is unclear. The CDR3 covers 13 residues. CDR1 and CDR2 (germline): MNHEY, SVGAGI. The ends were cut back, 0 bases at V and 7 bases at J, with 6 bases in the middle. CDR3 sequence: CASSYSDIGELFF. CDR3 nucleotides: TGTGCCAGCAGTTACTCCGACATCGGGGAGCTGTTTTTT.

V and J are TRBV7-9 and TRBJ1-5, with 7 nucleotides matching TRBD1. Germline loops: CDR1 SEHNR, CDR2 FQNEAQ (reference sequence). The CDR3 is 15 residues long. Trimming removed 4 bases from V and 6 bases from J; junction bases left unmatched: 9. CDR3 sequence reads: CASSSGQVLSQPQHF. The CDR3 bases are TGTGCCAGCAGCTCCGGACAGGTCCTCAGTCAGCCCCAGCATTTT.

This sequence joins TRBV18 and TRBJ2-2, with D possibly being TRBD2 (6 bases). The V gene's germline CDR1 is KGHSH and CDR2 LQKENI. This CDR3 region has 16 residues. V lost 6 bases, J lost 5 bases, and 19 bases lay in between. CDR3 amino acids: CASSDEFGEVTGELFF. The CDR3 coding sequence is TGTGCCAGCTCCGACGAGTTTGGGGAGGTGACCGGGGAGCTGTTTTTT.

V is TRBV4-1 and J is TRBJ2-2; a possible D gene is TRBD1 (6 bases). The CDR3 runs to 15 residues. The ends were cut back, 5 bases at V and 7 bases at J, with 17 bases in the middle. Germline V gene lookup returns CDR1 MGHRA and CDR2 YSYEKL. The CDR3 nucleotides read TGCGCCAGCAGCGGAACAGGGAGTGTTGTCGGGGAGCTGTTTTTT. It translates to CASSGTGSVVGELFF.

This chain links TRBV2 with TRBJ2-7, with D perhaps matching TRBD1 (6 bases). CDR3 length: 13 amino acids. In germline, CDR1 is SNHLY, CDR2 FYNNEI. V was pared by 0 bases and J by 4 bases, with 7 bases between. The chain's CDR3 is CASSEARGYEQYV. Here the CDR3 DNA reads TGTGCCAGCAGTGAAGCCAGGGGATACGAGCAGTACGTC.

In this sample, this clone turned up a few times. The chain links TRBV6-6 to TRBJ1-1; no clear D gene. Germline V gene lookup returns CDR1 MNHNY and CDR2 SVGAGI (reference sequence). The V end lost 7 bases, the J end lost 2 bases, and 20 bases lay between the germline ends. The CDR3 contains 16 residues. In DNA form, the CDR3 reads TGTGCCAGCAACCCTTCCTCGGGATCCAGAAACACTGAAGCTTTCTTT. Its translation: CASNPSSGSRNTEAFF.

The chain links TRBV5-6 to TRBJ2-4; D gene unclear. The CDR3 covers 16 residues. V was clipped by 4 bases and J by 0 bases, with 14 bases between them. Germline CDR1 SGHDT, CDR2 YYEEEE. The CDR3 reads CASSPPPSLAKNIQYF. As DNA, the CDR3 is TGTGCCAGCAGCCCACCTCCCAGTCTAGCCAAAAACATTCAGTACTTC.

This clone was counted a single time. The chain carries TRBV12-5 and TRBJ2-3; possibly TRBD2 for D (5 bases). The germline V gene encodes CDR1 LGHNT and CDR2 FRNRAP. The CDR3 covers 17 residues. V was trimmed by 6 bases and J by 5 bases, leaving 24 bases between them. CDR3 DNA: TGTGCTAGTGGCCATTCTGCGTACGGGCCTGGAGGAGATACGCAGTATTTT. Its translation is CASGHSAYGPGGDTQYF.

This clone was observed a few times. The chain has TRBV11-3 and TRBJ2-2; TRBD2 aligns across 7 bases. After removal of 6 bases from V and 1 base from J, the junction contained 2 bases not matched to a gene. CDR1 is SGHNT and CDR2 is YENEEA in the germline V gene. CDR3 length: 14 residues. The CDR3 DNA reads as TGTGCCAGCAGAGCGGGGCGGAACACCGGGGAGCTGTTTTTT. Its protein product is CASRAGRNTGELFF. Drawing the rest from reference TRBV11-3 and TRBJ2-2, the complete variable domain is EAGVVQSPRYKIIEKKQPVAFWCNPISGHNTLYWYLQNLGQGPELLIRYENEEAVDDSQLPKDRFSAERLKGVDSTLKIQPAELGDSAVYLCASRAGRNTGELFFGEGSRLTVL.

The chain has TRBV6-1 and TRBJ1-1; TRBD1 matches at 7 bases. This CDR3 has 13 amino acids. Per germline, CDR1 MNHNS and CDR2 SASEGT. Trimming removed 6 bases from V and 1 base from J; junction bases left unmatched: 2. The CDR3 bases are TGTGCCAGCAGGTGGACAGGGAACACTGAAGCTTTCTTT. Translated, it gives CASRWTGNTEAFF.

The chain is built from TRBV28 and TRBJ2-1; 13 bases line up with TRBD2. Germline V gene lookup returns CDR1 MDHEN and CDR2 SYDVKM. The CDR3 spans 14 residues. V shed 5 bases and J 7 bases; nucleotides not matched to a gene: 2. CDR3 bases: TGTGCCAGCAGTCGGACTAGCGGGAGAAATGAGCAGTTCTTC. The encoded protein is CASSRTSGRNEQFF. The variable domain in full, with the rest retrieved from reference TRBV28 and TRBJ2-1, is DVKVTQSSRYLVKRTGEKVFLECVQDMDHENMFWYRQDPGLGLRLIYFSYDVKMKEKGDIPEGYSVSREKKERFSLILESASTNQTSMYLCASSRTSGRNEQFFGPGTRLTVL.

This clone was counted once. In DNA form, the CDR3 reads TGTGCCAGCAGCGTAGCTGGGGCTGCAACTAATGAAAAACTGTTTTTT. Translation gives CASSVAGAATNEKLFF. The chain couples TRBV9 to TRBJ1-4; the D gene is possibly TRBD1 (5 bases). V dropped 0 bases and J dropped 0 bases, with 9 bases sitting between them. CDR3 length: 16 amino acids. Per the germline V gene, CDR1 is SGDLS and CDR2 is YYNGEE.

CDR3 bases: TGCAGTGCTCTAAGCTCCTACGAGCAGTACTTC. This translates into CSALSSYEQYF. V and J are TRBV20-1 and TRBJ2-7; D ambiguous. This CDR3 is built from 11 residues. CDR1 and CDR2 (germline): DFQATT, SNEGSKA (reference sequence). Deletions cut 5 bases from V and 0 bases from J, with 5 bases between.

The chain uses TRBV28 and TRBJ2-3, with a possible D match to TRBD2 (5 bases). V was pared by 5 bases and J by 1 base, with 13 bases between. The CDR3 extends over 15 amino acids. CDR1 is MDHEN, CDR2 SYDVKM, per germline. The CDR3 coding sequence is TGTGCCAGCAGTCCCGGGCGGACTGGCACAGATACGCAGTATTTT. Translation gives CASSPGRTGTDTQYF.

This clone was observed a few times. The chain's CDR3 is CASSVSGTGVTEAFF. Written as DNA, the CDR3 is TGCGCCAGCAGCGTCTCCGGGACAGGGGTCACTGAAGCTTTCTTT. This chain links TRBV5-1 with TRBJ1-1, with 10 nucleotides matching TRBD1. After removal of 4 bases from V and 4 bases from J, the junction contained 7 bases not matched to a gene. The germline gives CDR1 SGHRS, CDR2 YFSETQ. The length of the CDR3 is 15 residues. Complete variable domain (other parts from reference TRBV5-1 and TRBJ1-1): KAGVTQTPRYLIKTRGQQVTLSCSPISGHRSVSWYQQTPGQGLQFLFEYFSETQRNKGNFPGRFSGRQFSNSRSEMNVSTLELGDSALYLCASSVSGTGVTEAFFGQGTRLTVV.

The gene calls are TRBV1 and TRBJ1-1; the D call of TRBD1 is as the table states it, not checked on the DNA. TRBV1 constitutes a pseudogene. The CDR3 loop spans 17 amino acids. The CDR3 sequence: CTSRDTTGTLPCTEAFF. The CDR3 region has the DNA TGCACCAGCAGGGATACGACAGGGACCCTTCCGTGCACTGAAGCTTTCTTT.

The gene calls are TRBV7-2 and TRBJ2-2; D is ambiguous. This CDR3 has 11 amino acids. The ends were cut back, 4 bases at V and 7 bases at J, with 4 bases in the middle. Germline lookup yields CDR1 SGHTA and CDR2 FQGNSA. Here the CDR3 DNA reads TGTGCCAGCAGCTCTAGCGGGGAGCTGTTTTTT. This encodes CASSSSGELFF. The whole variable domain, filled in from reference TRBV7-2 and TRBJ2-2, reads GAGVSQSPSNKVTEKGKDVELRCDPISGHTALYWYRQSLGQGLEFLIYFQGNSAPDKSGLPSDRFSAERTGGSVSTLTIQRTQQEDSAVYLCASSSSGELFFGEGSRLTVL.

This clone was observed a single time. This sequence joins TRBV9 and TRBJ2-5; the D is unclear. Germline CDR1 SGDLS, CDR2 YYNGEE. Trimming removed 9 bases from V and 9 bases from J, with 18 bases in between. This CDR3 region has 12 residues. Written as DNA, the CDR3 is TGTGCCATCCGTATTCCCCCGCCGGCCCAGTACTTC. Translating it yields CAIRIPPPAQYF.

V and J are TRBV7-9 and TRBJ1-2, with 8 bases fitting TRBD1. CDR3 length equals 14 residues. Per germline, CDR1 SEHNR and CDR2 FQNEAQ (reference sequence). V shed 5 bases, J shed 2 bases, and the junction held 4 bases outside the gene matches. CDR3: CASSAQGANYGYTF. CDR3 coding DNA: TGTGCCAGCAGCGCGCAGGGGGCCAACTATGGCTACACCTTC.

The chain combines TRBV11-3 with TRBJ2-5, with a weak D call TRBD1 (6 bases). CDR1 and CDR2 from the germline V gene are SGHNT and YENEEA. This CDR3 has 14 amino acids. The V end lost 0 bases, the J end lost 2 bases, and 7 bases lay between the germline ends. CDR3 nucleotides: TGTGCCAGCAGCTTAGACACAGGGCAAGAGACCCAGTACTTC. Translation: CASSLDTGQETQYF.